This entry is about one T cell receptor (beta chain). Its target is unknown. The data were obtained in a study of response to subunit inactivated influenza vaccine. TCRdb itself ran the RT-PCR reads through MiXCR, one entry per CDR3 protein. The sample includes under 800,000 distinct CDR3 sequences, approximately 14% of them seen just once. Study findings and constraints: The authors offered the suggestion that each seasonal influenza vaccination recruits few new T cells.

Trimming pared 5 bases from V and 6 bases from J, leaving 10 bases between. The CDR3 extends over 13 amino acids. The germline V gene encodes CDR1 SNHLY and CDR2 FYNNEI. V gene TRBV2 combines with J gene TRBJ2-2; the D gene is possibly TRBD1 (6 bases). This clonotype was sampled from a man aged 50-59 years who received an inactivated influenza vaccine. The specimen was PBMCs from blood, collected about 14 days before vaccination. The CDR3 spells CASSNNRAGELFF. The CDR3 nucleotides are TGTGCCAGCAGTAACAACAGGGCCGGGGAGCTGTTTTTT.